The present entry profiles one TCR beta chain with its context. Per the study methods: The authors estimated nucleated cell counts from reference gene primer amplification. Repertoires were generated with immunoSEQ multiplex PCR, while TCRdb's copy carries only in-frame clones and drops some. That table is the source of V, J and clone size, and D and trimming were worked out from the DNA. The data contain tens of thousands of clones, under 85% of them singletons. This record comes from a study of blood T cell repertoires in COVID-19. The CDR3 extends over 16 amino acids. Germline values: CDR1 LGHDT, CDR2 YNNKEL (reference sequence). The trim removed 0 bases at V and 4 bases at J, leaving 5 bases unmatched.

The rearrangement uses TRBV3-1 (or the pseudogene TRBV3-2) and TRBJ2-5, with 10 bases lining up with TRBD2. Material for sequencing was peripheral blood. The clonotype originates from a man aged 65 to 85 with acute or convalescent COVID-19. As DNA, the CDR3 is TGTGCCAGCAGCCAAGATCAAGCGGGGGGGCCAGAGACCCAGTACTTC. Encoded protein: CASSQDQAGGPETQYF.